Following are 26 T cell receptor beta chains from one sample sequenced in a study of blood T cells in healthy people across ages. Next came a second PCR, run for about 7 to 11 cycles, which used a sample-barcoded 5' primer along with a J-beta primer mix. TCRdb called the 5' RACE reads again in MiXCR, with one record for every CDR3 protein. In the table there are some 1.5 million distinct CDR3 sequences, roughly 30% of which are singletons. Material for sequencing was blood. The source of these receptors is a woman in her twenties or thirties in good health.

This clonotype was recorded a few times. This chain links TRBV5-6 with TRBJ2-7; tentatively, D is TRBD1 or TRBD2 (7 bases each). The germline V gene encodes CDR1 SGHDT and CDR2 YYEEEE. The CDR3 extends over 14 amino acids. V was clipped by 4 bases and J by 7 bases, with 18 bases between them. The CDR3 DNA sequence: TGTGCCAGCAGCCACAGGGGTGGCGGGGGAGAGCAGTACTTC. Translated: CASSHRGGGGEQYF.

This clonotype was seen many times. The chain carries TRBV20-1 and TRBJ2-7; D is perhaps TRBD2 (6 bases). The V gene lost 6 bases and the J gene lost 0 bases, with 15 bases spanning the gap. The germline CDR1 and CDR2 sequences are DFQATT and SNEGSKA (reference sequence). The CDR3 spans 14 residues. CDR3: CSARPGASSYEQYF. As DNA, the CDR3 is TGCAGTGCCAGACCGGGAGCGAGCTCCTACGAGCAGTACTTC.

This chain joins TRBV6-5 and TRBJ1-6; D unclear. There are 15 residues in the CDR3. V shed 3 bases and J shed 5 bases, with 11 bases lying between them. Germline V gene lookup returns CDR1 MNHEY and CDR2 SVGAGI. DNA for the CDR3: TGTGCCAGCAGTTATGACGAACGAAATAATTCACCCCTCCACTTT. Residues: CASSYDERNNSPLHF.

There are a few counts of this clonotype. The J gene is TRBJ1-1, the V gene TRBV18; D is unresolved. V dropped 3 bases and J dropped 5 bases, with 10 bases sitting between them. The CDR3 runs 13 residues. The germline gives CDR1 KGHSH, CDR2 LQKENI. CDR3 nucleotides: TGTGCCAGCTCACCGGAGTTGGTTACTGAAGCTTTCTTT. It codes for CASSPELVTEAFF.

J is TRBJ1-2 and V is TRBV3-1; a weak D match, TRBD1 (5 bases). The V gene lost 4 bases and the J gene lost 4 bases, with 13 bases spanning the gap. The CDR3 covers 14 residues. Germline loops: CDR1 LGHDT, CDR2 YNNKEL (reference sequence). The CDR3 sequence: CASSPYRGFYGYTF. The CDR3 region has the DNA TGTGCCAGCAGCCCTTACCGGGGCTTCTATGGCTACACCTTC.

CDR3 sequence reads: CASSERRYQPQHF. The CDR3, as DNA: TGTGCCAGCAGCGAGAGGAGGTATCAGCCCCAGCATTTT. J is TRBJ1-5 and V is TRBV7-2; no firm D call. The CDR3 sequence is 13 residues long. Deletions cut 5 bases from V and 5 bases from J, with 10 bases between. CDR1 and CDR2 (germline): SGHTA, FQGNSA.

This clonotype was seen a handful of times. The gene calls are TRBV6-5 and TRBJ2-7; possibly TRBD2 for D (6 bases). V lost 8 bases and J 5 bases, leaving 13 bases between the germline ends. The CDR3 is 12 residues long. Per the germline V gene, CDR1 is MNHEY and CDR2 is SVGAGI. The CDR3 region has the DNA TGTGCCAGCGGGTTGCGGGGAAACGAGCAGTACTTC. This codes for CASGLRGNEQYF.

The rearrangement uses TRBV19 and TRBJ2-5; D remains unclear. The germline V gene encodes CDR1 LNHDA and CDR2 SQIVND (reference sequence). V gave up 2 bases and J gave up 2 bases, with 6 bases separating them. The CDR3 contains 13 residues. CDR3 nucleotides: TGTGCCAGTAGTATATCACTACAAGAGACCCAGTACTTC. This translates into CASSISLQETQYF.

The V call is TRBV7-3, the J call TRBJ2-1, with 11 bases lining up with TRBD1. The CDR3 runs to 16 residues. Germline CDR1 is SGHTA and CDR2 is FQGTGA. V shed 1 base and J 7 bases; nucleotides not matched to a gene: 6. The CDR3 DNA sequence: TGTGCCAGCAGCTTAATTGGGACAGGGGGTCGGAATGAGCAGTTCTTC. It is translated as CASSLIGTGGRNEQFF.

The J gene is TRBJ2-6, the V gene TRBV18, with 7 bases matching TRBD1. The J segment lost 1 base and the V segment lost 4 bases, leaving 7 bases of the junction unmatched. The CDR3 sequence is 17 residues long. Germline V gene lookup returns CDR1 KGHSH and CDR2 LQKENI. The CDR3 sequence is CASSLGQVLSGANVLTF. In DNA form, the CDR3 reads TGTGCCAGCTCACTAGGACAGGTCCTTTCTGGGGCCAACGTCCTGACTTTC.

Only one count was recorded for this clonotype. The chain couples TRBV25-1 to TRBJ2-1, with unresolved D. V lost 8 bases and J lost 6, with 14 bases in between. The length of the CDR3 is 13 residues. CDR1 is MGHDK and CDR2 is SYGVNS in the germline V gene. CDR3 loop: CASSPFDVNEQFF. The CDR3 bases are TGTGCCAGCTCACCGTTCGATGTCAATGAGCAGTTCTTC.

This clonotype appeared a single time. The junction and the germline gene differ at one end; a read error may be behind it. J is TRBJ2-1 and V is TRBV3-1; 7 bases line up with TRBD2. This CDR3 comprises 16 residues. The germline gives CDR1 LGHDT, CDR2 YNNKEL (reference sequence). The CDR3 DNA sequence: TGTACCAGCAGCCAAGACCCAGCGGGGCGGGGCAATGAGCAGTTCTTC. Translation gives CTSSQDPAGRGNEQFF.

Note on this clonotype: One base away lies a much larger clone, so this may be a sequencing read error. This rearrangement joins TRBV7-9 to TRBJ2-5; TRBD2 is a possible D gene (5 bases). V was clipped by 3 bases and J by 7 bases, with 12 bases between them. The germline gives CDR1 SEHNR, CDR2 FQNEAQ (reference sequence). CDR3 length: 13 residues. CDR3 nucleotide sequence: TGTGCCAGCAGCTTTGGGGATCGGGGGACCCAGTACTTC. Its translation is CASSFGDRGTQYF.

As concerns this clonotype: The junction shows a germline mismatch at one end, possibly a read error. J is TRBJ1-5 and V is TRBV6-6; perhaps TRBD1 as D (6 bases). CDR3 length: 14 residues. Per germline, CDR1 MNHNY and CDR2 SVGAGI (reference sequence). As DNA, the CDR3 is TGTGCCTGCAGTTACACAGGGCAAGGTCAGCCCCAGCATTTT. Its protein product is CACSYTGQGQPQHF.

There are a few counts of this clonotype. This rearrangement joins TRBV28 to TRBJ2-7, with 8 nucleotides matching TRBD1. The germline V gene encodes CDR1 MDHEN and CDR2 SYDVKM. This CDR3 contains 14 residues. V was pared by 3 bases and J by 4 bases, with 5 bases of the junction left unmatched. The CDR3 nucleotides are TGTGCCAGCAGTTTTTTCAGGGGGCGATACGAGCAGTACTTC. Its protein is CASSFFRGRYEQYF.

The genes are TRBV12-3 or TRBV12-4 and TRBJ1-2; TRBD1 aligns across 12 bases. The CDR3 length is 16 residues. The V gene end was trimmed by 0 bases and the J gene end by 6 bases; junction bases not matched to a gene: 5. In nucleotides, the CDR3 is TGTGCCAGCAGTTTAGCGGTTTGGGACAGGGGGCATGGCTACACCTTC. This encodes CASSLAVWDRGHGYTF.

This clonotype was counted a few times. V usage is TRBV5-1 and J usage is TRBJ1-6; no firm D call. V gave up 0 bases and J gave up 7 bases, with 14 bases separating them. The CDR3 totals 16 residues. The germline CDR1 and CDR2 sequences are SGHRS and YFSETQ. CDR3 sequence: CASSLAEVIPNSPLHF. CDR3 bases: TGCGCCAGCAGCTTGGCCGAAGTAATTCCCAATTCACCCCTCCACTTT. The entire variable domain, with the rest obtained from reference TRBV5-1 and TRBJ1-6, is as follows: KAGVTQTPRYLIKTRGQQVTLSCSPISGHRSVSWYQQTPGQGLQFLFEYFSETQRNKGNFPGRFSGRQFSNSRSEMNVSTLELGDSALYLCASSLAEVIPNSPLHFGNGTRLTVT.

The V call is TRBV5-1, the J call TRBJ2-3; a possible D gene is TRBD2 (6 bases). CDR3 length equals 15 residues. From germline, CDR1 is SGHRS and CDR2 YFSETQ. Trimming took 7 bases from V and 9 from J, leaving 24 bases between them. This CDR3 reads CASPNGGAGTGTQYF. CDR3 coding DNA: TGCGCCAGCCCAAATGGCGGGGCCGGTACGGGGACGCAGTATTTT.

This clonotype was recorded at least ten times. The rearrangement joins TRBV7-6 to TRBJ2-1, with 8 bases identical to TRBD2. The CDR3 contains 13 residues. Looked up from germline, CDR1 is SGHVS and CDR2 is FNYEAQ. J lost 13 bases, V lost 0 bases, and 5 bases had no gene match. CDR3 sequence (DNA): TGTGCCAGCAGCTTAGCTCCATTAGCGGGACAGTTCTTC. This gives the protein CASSLAPLAGQFF.

At least ten counts were recorded for this clonotype. This chain links TRBV7-2 with TRBJ2-5, with 10 positions matching TRBD2. The CDR3 sequence is 16 residues long. With 5 bases clipped from V and 1 base from J, the junction kept 7 bases outside the gene matches. Per germline, CDR1 SGHTA and CDR2 FQGNSA. The CDR3 is CASSTSSGGGQETQYF. The CDR3 DNA is TGTGCCAGCAGCACCTCTAGCGGGGGCGGCCAAGAGACCCAGTACTTC. Drawing the rest from reference TRBV7-2 and TRBJ2-5, the complete variable domain is GAGVSQSPSNKVTEKGKDVELRCDPISGHTALYWYRQSLGQGLEFLIYFQGNSAPDKSGLPSDRFSAERTGGSVSTLTIQRTQQEDSAVYLCASSTSSGGGQETQYFGPGTRLLVL.

This clonotype was picked up a small number of times. The rearrangement uses TRBV7-2 and TRBJ2-7; 12 bases map to TRBD2. The V segment lost 5 bases and the J segment 4 bases; nucleotides outside the gene matches: 6. Germline V gene sequence: CDR1 SGHTA, CDR2 FQGNSA. CDR3 length: 15 residues. CDR3 DNA sequence: TGTACCAGCAGCCAGACTAGCGGGGGTTTTTACGAGCAGTACTTC. Amino acid sequence: CTSSQTSGGFYEQYF.

This clonotype was counted ten times or more. The chain links TRBV7-2 to TRBJ1-5, with D perhaps TRBD1 (5 bases). The CDR3 length is 12 residues. The V gene's germline CDR1 is SGHTA and CDR2 FQGNSA. The ends were cut back, 6 bases at V and 4 bases at J, with 7 bases in the middle. CDR3 amino acids: CASRQVNQPQHF. CDR3 bases: TGTGCCAGCAGACAGGTTAATCAGCCCCAGCATTTT.

The CDR3 DNA reads as TGCAGTGCCGCCTCGGGACTCCTCTCCTACGAGCAGTACTTC. It yields the protein CSAASGLLSYEQYF. This chain joins TRBV20-1 and TRBJ2-7, with a tentative D call TRBD2 (6 bases). Trimming removed 6 bases at V and 0 bases at J, with 15 bases between. The germline V gene encodes CDR1 DFQATT and CDR2 SNEGSKA (reference sequence). The CDR3 extends over 14 amino acids.

This clonotype appeared a single time. The V gene is TRBV7-2, the J gene TRBJ1-1; D unresolved. The CDR3 loop spans 17 amino acids. The V end was cut by 0 bases, the J end by 5 bases, with 19 bases between. The germline CDR1 and CDR2 sequences are SGHTA and FQGNSA. The CDR3 reads CASSLALRPITGTEAFF. In DNA form, the CDR3 reads TGTGCCAGCAGCTTAGCGTTAAGACCAATTACGGGGACTGAAGCTTTCTTT.

The sample holds many counts of this clonotype. V usage is TRBV12-3 or TRBV12-4 and J usage is TRBJ2-1; TRBD1 agrees at 9 bases. This CDR3 spans 15 amino acids. The V gene end was trimmed by 6 bases and the J gene end by 0 bases; junction bases not matched to a gene: 3. The CDR3 spells CASRADRGSYNEQFF. In DNA form, the CDR3 reads TGTGCCAGCAGGGCGGACAGGGGCTCCTACAATGAGCAGTTCTTC.

This clonotype was detected a few times. This chain links TRBV12-3 or TRBV12-4 with TRBJ2-7; TRBD1 might be the D (5 bases). CDR3 length: 15 amino acids. Trimming removed 6 bases at V and 5 bases at J, with 20 bases between. Here the CDR3 reads CASSREQGFRDEQYF. In DNA form, the CDR3 reads TGTGCCAGCAGCCGCGAGCAGGGTTTTAGGGACGAGCAGTACTTC.